The T cell receptor beta chain under discussion was sequenced for a study of blood T cell repertoires in COVID-19 (dated by TCRdb to 2020 to 2021). About the study as a whole: The collaborator samples originated in the United States, Italy and Spain and spanned the acute and convalescent phases of COVID-19. Subjects who had been exposed to COVID-19, were actively infected with it, or had recovered from it provided the deeply sampled blood TCRbeta repertoires that made up the dataset. Sample metadata almost always included a de-identified subject ID, COVID-19 status, age in years and sex. The samples were drawn from the first 160 participants of the ongoing ImmuneRACE study and from 1,254 subjects provided by 6 global collaborators. Where HLA class I and class II types were available, the types were taken from metadata supplied by the sample provider, not from assay-based typing. The material from the prospective study consisted of cDNA or gDNA derived from T cells, B-cell-depleted T cells, or PBMCs. The repertoires were released in a freely available public database intended as a resource for research on the immune response to SARS-CoV-2.

The immunoSEQ Assay, a bias-controlled multiplex PCR, was used to amplify TCRbeta CDR3 regions from genomic DNA. On the study's bioinformatics: Within the assay, amplification of reference gene primers was used to estimate how many nucleated cells each sample contained. Sequence reads were collapsed and filtered to measure the absolute abundance of every unique TCRbeta CDR3 rearrangement. For each sample, productive Simpson clonality was calculated as the square root of Simpson's diversity index across productive rearrangements. TCRdb stores this immuneACCESS table with in-frame sequences only. Part of the clones is absent; in the studies checked, under half of the shortfall reflects unresolved V genes, and no reason is known for the rest. V and J calls and clone size are those listed in that table; D and trimming were worked out from the DNA. Recorded for this sample are more than 250,000 clones; around 92% of them occurred a single time. The top ten constitute under 7.5% of the sample.

Concerning this clone itself: It lacks a known antigen. One base away there is no much larger clone; base qualities are not given.

Study-wide findings and limitations: Clinical and demographic metadata were provided uncurated, with the amount varying by source and participant.

V and J are truncated by 6 bases and 12 bases respectively, leaving an intervening sequence of 18 bases. The germline V gene (reference sequence) yields LNHDA for CDR1 and SQIVND for CDR2. The CDR3 contains 13 residues, cysteine and phenylalanine counted. Solely the CDR3 DNA is kept, with 39 bases framed from the first base. Samples from volunteer blood donors who had recovered from COVID-19 were contributed by a second Seattle source. Whole blood was collected in K2EDTA tubes by collaborating institutions according to the institutions' own protocols. For TCRbeta analysis, collaborators shipped samples in one of three forms: frozen whole blood, isolated PBMCs, or DNA extracted from either of those sample types.

The receptor was derived from a man between 18 and 35 years old who had recovered from COVID-19. The sequenced sample consisted of peripheral blood. The receptor chain draws on TRBV19 and TRBJ2-1; a weak D assignment points to TRBD1 (7 bases agree). CDR3 protein: CASSPLRQGGQFF. The bases are TGTGCCAGTAGCCCCCTGAGACAGGGAGGGCAGTTCTTC.